This TCR beta chain was recorded in a study of blood T cell repertoires in COVID-19. After removal of 3 bases from V and 0 bases from J, the junction contained 4 bases not matched to a gene. Germline CDR1 reads WSHSY; CDR2 reads SAAADI. CDR3 length equals 15 residues. The protocol was immunoSEQ multiplex PCR, while the TCRdb copy is restricted to in-frame clones and leaves out a portion. The data show roughly 86,000 clones, with roughly nine tenths seen just once and about 5% held by the top ten. The chain has TRBV10-2 and TRBJ2-7; 8 bases fit TRBD1. Source material: peripheral blood. The TCR comes from a man aged 50 to 59 with active or convalescent COVID-19. The CDR3 bases are TGCGCCAGCAGTGACAGGGGGCTTACCTCCTACGAGCAGTACTTC. This translates into CASSDRGLTSYEQYF.